These 2 T cell receptor beta chains originate from one sample sequenced in a study of OX40 agonist ivuxolimab in advanced cancers. TCRdb keeps only in-frame clones here, not all; method: immunoSEQ multiplex PCR. The sample lists approximately 110,000 clones; approximately 90% were seen once. Sequences were derived from CD4+ or CD8+ T cells sorted from blood, sampled in a trial of the OX40 agonist ivuxolimab. The receptors were gathered from an adult with an advanced solid tumor such as melanoma, head and neck, liver or kidney cancer.

The chain is built from TRBV29-1 and TRBJ2-3, with D perhaps given as TRBD1 or TRBD2 (6 bases each). The CDR3 has 14 residues. Germline V gene sequence: CDR1 SQVTM, CDR2 ANQGSEA. Trimming removed 6 bases at V and 2 bases at J, with 15 bases between. The CDR3: CSVRLGGLTDTQYF. The DNA of the CDR3 is TGCAGCGTCCGACTAGGGGGACTCACAGATACGCAGTATTTT.

This chain connects TRBV7-2 to TRBJ2-4, with D unclear. This CDR3 is built from 15 residues. V lost 4 bases to trimming and J lost 0 bases, with 10 bases between them. Germline-derived CDR1 and CDR2 are SGHTA and FQGNSA. This CDR3 reads CASSSLALAKNIQYF. The CDR3 DNA reads TGTGCCAGCAGCTCACTCGCCCTAGCCAAAAACATTCAGTACTTC. The complete variable domain, with remaining parts taken from reference TRBV7-2 and TRBJ2-4, reads GAGVSQSPSNKVTEKGKDVELRCDPISGHTALYWYRQSLGQGLEFLIYFQGNSAPDKSGLPSDRFSAERTGGSVSTLTIQRTQQEDSAVYLCASSSLALAKNIQYFGAGTRLSVL.